These 23 T cell receptor beta chains share one sample of origin, sequenced in a study of CD8 T cells in Susac syndrome. The RNA, 0.5 to 1 ug, was put through reverse transcription using random hexamers. Via MiXCR, TCRdb re-called the immunoSEQ multiplex PCR reads, giving one row per CDR3 protein. The table has 80,000 or so distinct CDR3 sequences, approximately 94% seen once. Sequencing was performed on CD8+ T cells from PBMCs. These TCRs come from a human donor with Susac syndrome.

The chain couples TRBV5-1 to TRBJ1-6; TRBD1 matches 7 bases. The CDR3 extends over 16 amino acids. Trimming removed 6 bases from V and 9 bases from J; junction bases left unmatched: 15. The germline V gene encodes CDR1 SGHRS and CDR2 YFSETQ. CDR3 in DNA: TGCGCCAGCACTCCCCATCCGGGACAGTCCTCTTCACCCCTCCACTTT. Protein sequence: CASTPHPGQSSSPLHF.

The table lists this clonotype with a count of one. V usage is TRBV9 and J usage is TRBJ1-6, with D uncertain. The length of the CDR3 is 12 residues. V lost 2 bases and J lost 9, with 6 bases in between. CDR1 and CDR2 (germline): SGDLS, YYNGEE. Written as DNA, the CDR3 is TGTGCCAGCAGCGTGCCCGGTTCACCCCTCCACTTT. The encoded protein is CASSVPGSPLHF.

This CDR3 is CASQVEGGASEQYF. CDR3 in DNA: TGTGCCAGCCAAGTAGAGGGGGGGGCCTCCGAGCAGTACTTC. The chain recombines TRBV7-3 with TRBJ2-7, with D possibly matching TRBD2 (7 bases). Trimming removed 8 bases from V and 6 bases from J, with 20 bases in between. The CDR3 consists of 14 residues. In germline, CDR1 is SGHTA, CDR2 FQGTGA.

The genes are TRBV20-1 and TRBJ2-7, with D perhaps matching TRBD1 or TRBD2 (5 bases each). V lost 6 bases and J lost 11, with 14 bases in between. CDR1 and CDR2 (germline): DFQATT, SNEGSKA (reference sequence). The CDR3 consists of 10 residues. For the CDR3, the DNA is TGCAGTGCCTACCAGGGACGTGAGTACTTC. Translated, it gives CSAYQGREYF.

This chain links TRBV13 with TRBJ2-7; no firm D call. CDR1 and CDR2 (germline): PRHDT, FYEKMQ (reference sequence). Trimming cost V 3 bases and J 0 bases, with 9 bases left between them. This CDR3 is 14 amino acids long. In nucleotides, the CDR3 is TGTGCCAGCAGCTTCCGATCTGGCTCCTACGAGCAGTACTTC. Protein: CASSFRSGSYEQYF.

This chain links TRBV6-5 with TRBJ1-1; possible D gene TRBD1, 6 bases. Germline V lookup: CDR1 MNHEY, CDR2 SVGAGI. The CDR3 has 15 amino acids. V was cut by 9 bases and J by 6 bases, with 23 bases left in between. The CDR3 loop reads CASLIDLKGGPEAFF. The DNA for the CDR3 is TGTGCCAGTTTGATAGATCTTAAGGGGGGCCCTGAAGCTTTCTTT.

This clonotype came up once. This chain joins TRBV27 and TRBJ2-3; 8 bases agree with TRBD1. Germline V CDR1 and CDR2: MNHEY, SMNVEV (reference sequence). V shed 4 bases, J shed 8 bases, and the junction held 14 bases outside the gene matches. The CDR3 has 16 amino acids. The CDR3, as DNA: TGTGCCAGCAGTTCTGGCGGGACAGGCCCCCAGGGTACGCAGTATTTT. Protein sequence: CASSSGGTGPQGTQYF.

The J gene is TRBJ2-1, the V gene TRBV30, with a possible D match to TRBD1 (5 bases). Trimming left V 0 bases short and J 9 bases short, with 21 bases between. The length of the CDR3 is 16 residues. Germline-derived CDR1 and CDR2 are GTSNPN and SVGIG (reference sequence). CDR3 protein: CAWSVPRVVPSGEQFF. CDR3 in DNA: TGTGCCTGGAGTGTACCCAGGGTGGTCCCCAGTGGTGAGCAGTTCTTC.

CDR3 in amino acids: CAWSVREFANTGELFF. In nucleotides, the CDR3 is TGTGCCTGGAGTGTACGGGAGTTCGCGAACACCGGGGAGCTGTTTTTT. The chain combines TRBV30 with TRBJ2-2; weak D call: TRBD2 (6 bases). This CDR3 has 16 residues. Germline CDR1 GTSNPN, CDR2 SVGIG (reference sequence). The V end lost 0 bases, the J end lost 0 bases, and 11 bases lay between the germline ends.

The V call is TRBV5-4, the J call TRBJ1-2; no firm D call. The CDR3 is 13 residues long. Germline V gene lookup returns CDR1 SGHNT and CDR2 YYREEE (reference sequence). V lost 0 bases to trimming and J lost 4 bases, with 7 bases between them. In DNA, the CDR3 is TGTGCCAGCAGCTTGGGTCAGATCTATGGCTACACCTTC. It encodes CASSLGQIYGYTF. Full variable domain (remainder filled in from reference TRBV5-4 and TRBJ1-2): ETGVTQSPTHLIKTRGQQVTLRCSSQSGHNTVSWYQQALGQGPQFIFQYYREEENGRGNFPPRFSGLQFPNYSSELNVNALELDDSALYLCASSLGQIYGYTFGSGTRLTVV.

V and J are TRBV29-1 and TRBJ1-1; TRBD1 matches 8 bases. The germline CDR1 and CDR2 sequences are SQVTM and ANQGSEA. CDR3 length: 15 amino acids. V shed 6 bases and J 0 bases; nucleotides not matched to a gene: 9. The chain's CDR3 is CSVDGWTGMNTEAFF. DNA of the CDR3: TGCAGCGTCGACGGTTGGACAGGGATGAACACTGAAGCTTTCTTT.

The genes are TRBV29-1 and TRBJ1-4; D is undetermined. The CDR3 loop spans 16 amino acids. CDR1 and CDR2 (germline): SQVTM, ANQGSEA. Trimming cost V 1 base and J 10 bases, with 22 bases left between them. CDR3 sequence: CSVEASYRRNDVKLFF. CDR3 DNA: TGCAGCGTTGAAGCCTCATACCGACGGAATGATGTAAAACTGTTTTTT.

This chain links TRBV5-8 with TRBJ2-1, with D perhaps given as TRBD1 or TRBD2 (5 bases each). With 4 bases removed from V and 0 bases from J, the gap between germline ends came to 11 bases. This CDR3 comprises 15 residues. The germline V gene has CDR1 SGHTS and CDR2 YDEGEE. This chain's CDR3 is CASSDGTSSYNEQFF. CDR3 nucleotides: TGTGCCAGCAGCGACGGGACCAGCTCCTACAATGAGCAGTTCTTC.

J is TRBJ1-1 and V is TRBV30, with D hard to call. Trimming stripped 2 bases from V and 3 bases from J, with 7 bases between. The CDR3 is 12 amino acids. The germline V gene encodes CDR1 GTSNPN and CDR2 SVGIG (reference sequence). CDR3 nucleotide sequence: TGTGCCTGGAGTCGGTGGGACACTGAAGCTTTCTTT. Protein sequence: CAWSRWDTEAFF.

This sequence joins TRBV19 and TRBJ2-2; D ambiguous. CDR1 and CDR2 (germline): LNHDA, SQIVND (reference sequence). The CDR3 consists of 15 residues. Trimming took off 3 bases at V and 0 bases at J, with 8 bases between the two ends. The CDR3 spells CASSIKDSNTGELFF. CDR3 coding DNA: TGTGCCAGTAGTATCAAGGATTCGAACACCGGGGAGCTGTTTTTT.

With regard to this clonotype: A junction boundary mismatches the germline segment, possibly from a read error. The rearrangement uses TRBV2 and TRBJ2-1, with D unclear. Germline lookup yields CDR1 SNHLY and CDR2 FYNNEI. The CDR3 contains 11 residues. For the CDR3, the DNA is TGTGCCAGCAGGGGCGCGGTCGAGCGGTTCTTC. This gives the protein CASRGAVERFF.

The chain has TRBV28 and TRBJ2-5; D might be TRBD2 (5 bases). With 6 bases removed from V and 2 bases from J, the gap between germline ends came to 13 bases. The CDR3 has 14 residues. Germline V gene data show CDR1 as MDHEN and CDR2 as SYDVKM. CDR3 sequence reads: CASRNGLSQETQYF. DNA for the CDR3: TGTGCCAGCAGAAACGGACTTTCTCAAGAGACCCAGTACTTC.

The J gene is TRBJ1-2, the V gene TRBV6-5; D call uncertain. Germline CDR1 and CDR2: MNHEY and SVGAGI. Trimming stripped 3 bases from V and 0 bases from J, with 11 bases between. The CDR3 has 15 amino acids. The CDR3 sequence: CASSYSDAANYGYTF. In nucleotides, the CDR3 is TGTGCCAGCAGTTATTCGGACGCAGCTAACTATGGCTACACCTTC.

The chain joins TRBV3-1 to TRBJ1-5; 10 bases map to TRBD1. The J segment lost 4 bases and the V segment lost 2 bases, leaving 11 bases of the junction unmatched. The length of the CDR3 is 18 residues. Germline CDR1 reads LGHDT; CDR2 reads YNNKEL (reference sequence). The CDR3 DNA sequence: TGTGCCAGCAGCCAACCGCGGGGACAGGGGAATATGAATCAGCCCCAGCATTTT. This encodes CASSQPRGQGNMNQPQHF. The full variable domain, with the rest looked up from reference TRBV3-1 and TRBJ1-5, is DTAVSQTPKYLVTQMGNDKSIKCEQNLGHDTMYWYKQDSKKFLKIMFSYNNKELIINETVPNRFSPKSPDKAHLNLHINSLELGDSAVYFCASSQPRGQGNMNQPQHFGDGTRLSIL.

The CDR3 bases are TGTGCCAGCAGTCTCCGGTTGAGGCCAGAGACCCAGTACTTC. Its protein is CASSLRLRPETQYF. The chain employs TRBV27 and TRBJ2-5, with D unresolved. With 5 bases removed from V and 4 bases from J, the gap between germline ends came to 14 bases. The CDR3 has 14 residues. Germline V gene lookup returns CDR1 MNHEY and CDR2 SMNVEV (reference sequence).

This chain connects TRBV7-2 to TRBJ2-5; D tentatively reads TRBD1 or TRBD2 (5 bases each). The germline V and J ends were trimmed by 3 bases and 5 bases, with 13 bases remaining between them. The CDR3 spans 14 residues. Germline V gene data show CDR1 as SGHTA and CDR2 as FQGNSA. This chain's CDR3 is CASSLERGWETQYF. The DNA of the CDR3 is TGTGCCAGCAGCTTGGAGAGGGGTTGGGAGACCCAGTACTTC.

The J gene is TRBJ1-1, the V gene TRBV5-1; D gene uncertain. The V end was cut by 5 bases, the J end by 1 base, with 12 bases between. This CDR3 spans 14 amino acids. Germline assignment: CDR1 SGHRS and CDR2 YFSETQ. Written as DNA, the CDR3 is TGCGCCAGCAGAGCCCCTAGGGCGAACACTGAAGCTTTCTTT. Protein sequence: CASRAPRANTEAFF.

J is TRBJ2-7 and V is TRBV10-3; perhaps TRBD1 as D (6 bases). The length of the CDR3 is 14 residues. The germline V and J ends were trimmed by 6 bases and 1 base, with 13 bases remaining between them. The germline V gene has CDR1 ENHRY and CDR2 SYGVKD. CDR3 residues: CAIRDRDISYEQYF. As DNA, the CDR3 is TGTGCCATCAGAGACCGGGACATTTCCTACGAGCAGTACTTC.